The next 24 T cell receptor beta chains were all read from a single sample in a study of blood T cell repertoires in COVID-19. Profiling relied on immunoSEQ multiplex PCR, and the TCRdb table lists in-frame clones only, not all of them. The table lists some 160,000 clones, over 70% of them singletons. Sequenced input: peripheral blood. The receptors derive from a man aged 45-60 years with active or convalescent COVID-19.

V is TRBV20-1 and J is TRBJ1-2; D is possibly TRBD1 (5 bases). The length of the CDR3 is 15 residues. V shed 3 bases and J shed 4 bases, with 18 bases lying between them. Germline V gene data show CDR1 as DFQATT and CDR2 as SNEGSKA (reference sequence). The CDR3 reads CSASLPGLAVYGYTF. In DNA form, the CDR3 reads TGCAGTGCTAGTCTCCCGGGACTTGCGGTCTATGGCTACACCTTC.

This sequence joins TRBV30 and TRBJ2-1, with TRBD2 matching over 9 bases. J gave up 7 bases and V 0 bases, and 7 bases lay outside the gene matches. Per the germline V gene, CDR1 is GTSNPN and CDR2 is SVGIG (reference sequence). The CDR3 totals 15 residues. The CDR3 here is CAWSVLAGSQNEQFF. In DNA, the CDR3 is TGTGCCTGGAGTGTTCTAGCGGGGAGCCAGAATGAGCAGTTCTTC.

The J gene is TRBJ1-1, the V gene TRBV5-5, with TRBD1 as a possible D gene (6 bases). Trimming shortened V by 0 bases and J by 0 bases, and 6 bases separated the two germline ends. CDR1 is SGHKS, CDR2 YYEKEE, per germline (reference sequence). There are 14 residues in the CDR3. The CDR3 protein is CASSLGTVNTEAFF. The CDR3 DNA reads as TGTGCCAGCAGCTTGGGGACAGTGAACACTGAAGCTTTCTTT.

V usage is TRBV9 and J usage is TRBJ2-3, with 7 positions matching TRBD2. Germline V CDR1 and CDR2: SGDLS, YYNGEE. With V trimmed by 0 bases and J by 0 bases, 7 bases remained unmatched. CDR3 length equals 17 residues. The CDR3 loop is CASSVGGGQASTDTQYF. The CDR3 DNA reads TGTGCCAGCAGCGTAGGGGGAGGGCAGGCGAGCACAGATACGCAGTATTTT. Full variable domain (remainder filled in from reference TRBV9 and TRBJ2-3): DSGVTQTPKHLITATGQRVTLRCSPRSGDLSVYWYQQSLDQGLQFLIQYYNGEERAKGNILERFSAQQFPDLHSELNLSSLELGDSALYFCASSVGGGQASTDTQYFGPGTRLTVL.

The chain uses TRBV10-2 and TRBJ1-3; D is uncertain. V lost 6 bases and J lost 4, with 7 bases in between. This CDR3 contains 12 residues. In germline, CDR1 is WSHSY, CDR2 SAAADI. The CDR3 spells CASRPQGNTIYF. Here the CDR3 DNA reads TGCGCCAGCAGGCCCCAGGGAAACACCATATATTTT.

As to this clone: The same CDR3 is also encoded by other DNA sequences in this sample. The chain recombines TRBV2 with TRBJ2-7, with a weak D call TRBD2 (6 bases). This CDR3 contains 14 residues. Germline assignment: CDR1 SNHLY and CDR2 FYNNEI. V gave up 3 bases and J gave up 2 bases, with 11 bases separating them. The CDR3 DNA reads as TGTGCCAGCAGTGAGCGGGGCAGGGCCTACGAGCAGTACTTC. It yields the protein CASSERGRAYEQYF.

The chain carries TRBV6-6 and TRBJ2-4; 7 positions match TRBD1. The CDR3 runs to 13 residues. V shed 6 bases, J shed 2 bases, and the junction held 1 base outside the gene matches. The V gene's germline CDR1 is MNHNY and CDR2 SVGAGI (reference sequence). The CDR3 DNA reads TGTGCCAGCAGACAGGGGACCAAAAACATTCAGTACTTC. Translating gives CASRQGTKNIQYF.

J is TRBJ1-5 and V is TRBV7-9; unclear D gene. V shed 4 bases and J shed 3 bases, with 4 bases lying between them. The CDR3 contains 12 residues. CDR1 is SEHNR, CDR2 FQNEAQ, per germline (reference sequence). CDR3 protein: CASSSNNQPQHF. The CDR3 DNA follows: TGTGCCAGCAGCTCCAACAATCAGCCCCAGCATTTT.

The gene calls are TRBV19 and TRBJ2-1, with D possibly matching TRBD2 (8 bases). This CDR3 is 17 amino acids long. Looked up from germline, CDR1 is LNHDA and CDR2 is SQIVND (reference sequence). V was clipped by 9 bases and J by 5 bases, with 26 bases between them. The CDR3 nucleotides are TGTGCCAGCCAGACAGGGAAAGAGCGGGAGCCCAACAATGAGCAGTTCTTC. Protein: CASQTGKEREPNNEQFF. The full variable domain, with the rest looked up from reference TRBV19 and TRBJ2-1, is DGGITQSPKYLFRKEGQNVTLSCEQNLNHDAMYWYRQDPGQGLRLIYYSQIVNDFQKGDIAEGYSVSREKKESFPLTVTSAQKNPTAFYLCASQTGKEREPNNEQFFGPGTRLTVL.

The V call is TRBV11-2, the J call TRBJ1-2; D call uncertain. Per the germline V gene, CDR1 is SGHAT and CDR2 is FQNNGV. The V gene lost 7 bases and the J gene lost 4 bases, with 16 bases spanning the gap. This CDR3 comprises 14 residues. CDR3 loop: CASTLLMAGYGYTF. The CDR3 nucleotides read TGTGCCAGCACCTTGTTGATGGCGGGCTATGGCTACACCTTC.

V gene TRBV5-6 combines with J gene TRBJ2-5; tentative D call: TRBD2 (5 bases). The germline V and J ends were trimmed by 3 bases and 7 bases, with 13 bases remaining between them. This CDR3 is built from 13 residues. Germline-derived CDR1 and CDR2 are SGHDT and YYEEEE. CDR3: CASSSGNKRTQYF. In DNA form, the CDR3 reads TGTGCCAGCAGCTCCGGGAACAAAAGGACCCAGTACTTC. The full variable domain, its missing parts supplied by reference TRBV5-6 and TRBJ2-5, is DAGVTQSPTHLIKTRGQQVTLRCSPKSGHDTVSWYQQALGQGPQFIFQYYEEEERQRGNFPDRFSGHQFPNYSSELNVNALLLGDSALYLCASSSGNKRTQYFGPGTRLLVL.

This chain links TRBV28 with TRBJ2-5, with 8 bases fitting TRBD1. The ends lost 4 bases at V and 4 bases at J; junction bases unmatched: 8. The CDR3 contains 15 residues. CDR1 and CDR2 (germline): MDHEN, SYDVKM. The CDR3 here is CASSSNSDRVETQYF. For the CDR3, the DNA is TGTGCCAGCAGTTCCAATTCGGACAGGGTAGAGACCCAGTACTTC.

This clone came up a few times. The chain uses TRBV29-1 and TRBJ2-7; D unresolved. Germline CDR1 reads SQVTM; CDR2 reads ANQGSEA. The CDR3 contains 12 residues. The V and J ends lost 5 bases and 7 bases respectively, with 15 bases between them. The CDR3, as DNA: TGCAGCGTTTTATCCCCTCCTGCGGAGCAGTACTTC. Translation gives CSVLSPPAEQYF.

This chain connects TRBV2 to TRBJ1-1, with 7 bases that match TRBD1. Trimming took 4 bases from V and 7 from J; bases not matched to a gene: 12. Looked up from germline, CDR1 is SNHLY and CDR2 is FYNNEI. The CDR3 runs to 15 residues. CDR3 nucleotide sequence: TGTGCCAGCAGTGGAACCGGGACAGCCGGTATTGAAGCTTTCTTT. Encoded protein: CASSGTGTAGIEAFF.

This chain connects TRBV7-8 to TRBJ1-5; D gene uncertain. V shed 5 bases and J shed 5 bases, with 10 bases lying between them. Germline values: CDR1 SGHVS, CDR2 FQNEAQ. CDR3 length: 13 residues. In DNA, the CDR3 is TGTGCCAGCAGCGAGGGTAGAGATCAGCCCCAGCATTTT. Translation gives CASSEGRDQPQHF. Full variable domain (outside the CDR3, taken from reference TRBV7-8 and TRBJ1-5): GAGVSQSPRYKVAKRGQDVALRCDPISGHVSLFWYQQALGQGPEFLTYFQNEAQLDKSGLPSDRFFAERPEGSVSTLKIQRTQQEDSAVYLCASSEGRDQPQHFGDGTRLSIL.

J is TRBJ2-2 and V is TRBV4-1; D unresolved. The germline V and J ends were trimmed by 4 bases and 4 bases, with 10 bases remaining between them. The V gene's germline CDR1 is MGHRA and CDR2 YSYEKL. The CDR3 runs 14 residues. The CDR3 nucleotides are TGCGCCAGCAGCCTTCATCCGGGCACCGGGGAGCTGTTTTTT. This encodes CASSLHPGTGELFF.

The chain recombines TRBV11-2 with TRBJ1-4, with TRBD1 matching over 8 bases. Germline V gene data show CDR1 as SGHAT and CDR2 as FQNNGV. The CDR3 runs 14 residues. After removal of 3 bases from V and 7 bases from J, the junction contained 4 bases not matched to a gene. CDR3 bases: TGTGCCAGCAGCTTGAACAGGGGGAGTGAAAAACTGTTTTTT. It specifies CASSLNRGSEKLFF.

This clone was observed once. The chain employs TRBV7-6 and TRBJ1-1, with D maybe TRBD1 (5 bases). V gave up 3 bases and J gave up 2 bases, with 7 bases separating them. CDR1 and CDR2 from the germline V gene are SGHVS and FNYEAQ. This CDR3 region has 13 residues. In nucleotides, the CDR3 is TGTGCCAGCAGCTTCCAGGGAAACACTGAAGCTTTCTTT. It is translated as CASSFQGNTEAFF.

V gene TRBV11-3 combines with J gene TRBJ2-2, with D tentatively TRBD2 (5 bases). CDR3 length: 15 amino acids. The V end was cut by 1 base, the J end by 0 bases, with 6 bases between. Germline CDR1 reads SGHNT; CDR2 reads YENEEA. The CDR3 DNA sequence: TGTGCCAGCAGCTTAGGGACTTCGAACACCGGGGAGCTGTTTTTT. It translates to CASSLGTSNTGELFF. Drawing the rest from reference TRBV11-3 and TRBJ2-2, the complete variable domain is EAGVVQSPRYKIIEKKQPVAFWCNPISGHNTLYWYLQNLGQGPELLIRYENEEAVDDSQLPKDRFSAERLKGVDSTLKIQPAELGDSAVYLCASSLGTSNTGELFFGEGSRLTVL.

This chain links TRBV29-1 with TRBJ1-5; D not resolved. Germline CDR1 and CDR2: SQVTM and ANQGSEA. Between the trimmed V and J ends, which lost 4 bases and 0 bases, there was a span of 7 bases. CDR3 length: 13 amino acids. The CDR3 loop reads CSVGEGSNQPQHF. The CDR3 nucleotides are TGCAGCGTTGGGGAGGGTAGCAATCAGCCCCAGCATTTT.

This clone was seen just once. The chain carries TRBV5-5 and TRBJ1-2; TRBD1 might be the D (6 bases). The germline gives CDR1 SGHKS, CDR2 YYEKEE (reference sequence). This CDR3 has 14 residues. V shed 4 bases and J shed 3 bases, with 13 bases lying between them. DNA of the CDR3: TGTGCCAGCAGCCGAACGGCAGGGGACTATGGCTACACCTTC. Protein sequence: CASSRTAGDYGYTF.

The V call is TRBV28, the J call TRBJ1-1; D perhaps matches TRBD1 (6 bases). V was cut by 5 bases and J by 1 base, with 8 bases left in between. The CDR3 has 13 residues. Germline V lookup: CDR1 MDHEN, CDR2 SYDVKM. This chain's CDR3 is CASSNRANTEAFF. CDR3 in DNA: TGTGCCAGCAGTAACAGGGCGAACACTGAAGCTTTCTTT.

The chain is built from TRBV25-1 and TRBJ2-7, with 9 positions matching TRBD1. This CDR3 has 15 amino acids. V lost 2 bases, J lost 6 bases, and 8 bases stayed unmatched. Looked up from germline, CDR1 is MGHDK and CDR2 is SYGVNS. CDR3 sequence (DNA): TGTGCCAGCAGTGAAAGTTTAGGGACAGGGTCCGAGCAGTACTTC. It codes for CASSESLGTGSEQYF.

This clone was detected only once. The rearrangement links TRBV9 to TRBJ1-4; D gene unclear. From germline, CDR1 is SGDLS and CDR2 YYNGEE. This CDR3 is built from 15 residues. The V and J ends lost 3 bases and 0 bases respectively, with 9 bases between them. The CDR3 loop reads CASSETGTTNEKLFF. The CDR3 DNA follows: TGTGCCAGCAGCGAGACCGGGACAACTAATGAAAAACTGTTTTTT. The full variable domain, completed using reference TRBV9 and TRBJ1-4, is DSGVTQTPKHLITATGQRVTLRCSPRSGDLSVYWYQQSLDQGLQFLIQYYNGEERAKGNILERFSAQQFPDLHSELNLSSLELGDSALYFCASSETGTTNEKLFFGSGTQLSVL.